The rows below give T cell receptor beta chains drawn from one sample of a study of Tregs in tolerant kidney transplant recipients. Assay used: immunoSEQ multiplex PCR; TCRdb lists only in-frame clones, some missing. The sample holds over 50,000 clones, around 88% seen once. The material sequenced was CD4+ T cells from blood. Source of these receptors: a human donor in good health. The CDR3 runs from the conserved cysteine through the conserved F or W. D genes are given only for firm matches. A clone size is listed for some rows: how often the clone was seen (once, few, many), or a class if it is expanded.

V gene,J gene,D gene,clone size,CDR3 protein,CDR3 DNA
TRBV25-1,TRBJ2-7,TRBD2,-,CASSESGAGSYEQYF,TGTGCCAGCAGTGAAAGCGGGGCGGGGTCCTACGAGCAGTACTTC
TRBV14,TRBJ1-1,-,-,CASSQGVGTEAFF,TGTGCCAGCAGCCAAGGCGTTGGCACTGAAGCTTTCTTT
TRBV19,TRBJ2-7,-,-,CASRMTSSYEQYF,TGTGCCAGTAGGATGACAAGCTCCTACGAGCAGTACTTC
TRBV5-6,TRBJ2-5,TRBD2,-,CASSLITSGDQETQYF,TGTGCCAGCAGCTTGATTACTAGCGGGGACCAAGAGACCCAGTACTTC
TRBV5-1,TRBJ1-2,TRBD1,-,CASSGTGGLRGGGYTF,TGCGCCAGCAGCGGAACAGGGGGTCTCAGGGGTGGTGGCTACACCTTC
TRBV27,TRBJ2-3,-,-,CASSFRGQTQYF,TGTGCCAGCAGTTTCCGGGGGCAGACGCAGTATTTT
TRBV5-4,TRBJ2-1,TRBD1,-,CASSSGQNYYNEQFF,TGTGCCAGCAGCTCGGGACAGAACTACTACAATGAGCAGTTCTTC
TRBV11-1,TRBJ1-3,-,-,CASSHRDNSGNTIYF,TGTGCCAGCAGCCACCGGGACAACTCTGGAAACACCATATATTTT
TRBV6-6,TRBJ2-4,-,-,CASSYSSGIIQYF,TGTGCCAGCAGTTACAGTTCAGGTATCATTCAGTACTTC
TRBV10-3,TRBJ2-7,-,-,CAISESRQGKRYEQYF,TGTGCCATCAGTGAGTCGCGGCAGGGGAAGAGGTACGAGCAGTACTTC
TRBV23-1,TRBJ2-7,-,-,CASSQSRDFSCGIFAYEQYF,TGCGCCAGCAGTCAATCGCGGGATTTTAGTTGCGGGATATTTGCCTACGAGCAGTACTTC
TRBV6-1,TRBJ1-3,-,few,CASRTGPSSGNTIYF,TGTGCCAGCAGGACTGGGCCCAGCTCTGGAAACACCATATATTTT
TRBV4-3,TRBJ2-1,TRBD1,-,CASSQLNPGQIYNEQFF,TGCGCCAGCAGCCAGCTCAACCCGGGACAGATCTACAATGAGCAGTTCTTC
TRBV15,TRBJ2-3,TRBD2,-,CATSRAPGRTQYF,TGTGCCACCAGCAGAGCACCCGGGAGGACGCAGTATTTT
TRBV13,TRBJ2-7,-,-,CASSTKDRQNTYEQYF,TGTGCCAGCAGCACGAAGGACAGACAGAACACCTACGAGCAGTACTTC
TRBV6-6,TRBJ1-1,-,-,CASSYPGIQNTEAFF,TGTGCCAGCAGTTACCCTGGGATTCAGAACACTGAAGCTTTCTTT
TRBV5-1,TRBJ1-5,TRBD1,-,CASSLFTPGQGATNTIRNQPQHF,TGCGCCAGCAGCTTGTTCACACCGGGACAGGGGGCAACTAACACCATCCGCAATCAGCCCCAGCATTTT
TRBV4-2,TRBJ2-5,-,once,CASSQGPDLGETQYF,TGTGCCAGCAGCCAAGGGCCGGACCTCGGGGAGACCCAGTACTTC
TRBV19,TRBJ2-5,TRBD2,-,CASSDSSGRWDKTQYF,TGTGCCAGTAGCGACTCTAGCGGGAGATGGGACAAGACCCAGTACTTC
TRBV6-6,TRBJ1-2,-,-,CASTQQGSIYGYTF,TGTGCCAGCACCCAACAGGGTTCTATCTATGGCTACACCTTC
TRBV7-6,TRBJ1-2,TRBD1,-,CASRGLGTNYGYTF,TGTGCCTCCAGGGGGCTGGGGACTAACTATGGCTACACCTTC
TRBV6-5,TRBJ2-7,-,-,CASSRHRAYEQYF,TGTGCCAGCAGTCGACACCGGGCCTACGAGCAGTACTTC
TRBV6-1,TRBJ1-2,TRBD1,-,CASRMIGTGRYTF,TGTGCCAGCAGAATGATTGGGACAGGGCGTTACACCTTC
TRBV6-1,TRBJ2-1,TRBD2,-,CASSVPGLAGGPRSYNEQFF,TGTGCCAGCAGTGTACCCGGACTAGCGGGAGGGCCGCGCTCCTACAATGAGCAGTTCTTC
TRBV4-3,TRBJ2-5,-,-,CASSQPPAGWEETQYF,TGCGCCAGCAGCCAACCCCCGGCAGGGTGGGAAGAGACCCAGTACTTC
TRBV19,TRBJ1-6,-,-,CASSIGQGNSPLHF,TGTGCCAGTAGTATTGGTCAGGGAAATTCACCCCTCCACTTT
TRBV6-1,TRBJ2-1,TRBD1,-,CASSADRANEQFF,TGTGCCAGCAGCGCCGACAGGGCCAATGAGCAGTTCTTC
TRBV6-5,TRBJ1-1,-,-,CANSYLGYTEAFF,TGTGCCAACAGTTACTTAGGTTACACTGAAGCTTTCTTT
TRBV2,TRBJ2-1,-,few,CASSDVGLQAYNEQFF,TGTGCCAGCAGTGATGTGGGACTGCAGGCCTACAATGAGCAGTTCTTC
TRBV4-1,TRBJ2-2,-,-,CASSQEVGRVTKGTGELFF,TGCGCCAGCAGCCAAGAAGTTGGCAGGGTAACAAAAGGCACCGGGGAGCTGTTTTTT
TRBV4-2,TRBJ2-3,TRBD2,once,CASSPYGREYEDTQYF,TGTGCCAGCAGCCCGTACGGGCGGGAGTATGAAGATACGCAGTATTTT
TRBV2,TRBJ1-1,-,medium-sized,CASIGASNTEAFF,TGTGCCAGCATCGGGGCTTCAAACACTGAAGCTTTCTTT
TRBV5-5,TRBJ2-2,-,-,CASTGGGLGTGELFF,TGTGCCAGCACCGGTGGGGGCCTAGGGACCGGGGAGCTGTTTTTT
TRBV10-3,TRBJ2-3,-,-,CAISEGLSTDTQYF,TGTGCCATCAGTGAAGGACTGAGCACAGATACGCAGTATTTT
TRBV14,TRBJ2-7,TRBD2,once,CASSGGLAGRSSYEQYF,TGTGCCAGCAGCGGGGGACTAGCGGGTCGGAGCTCCTACGAGCAGTACTTC
TRBV7-2,TRBJ2-3,TRBD2,-,CASSWPGERGATDTQYF,TGTGCCAGCAGCTGGCCCGGGGAGCGGGGGGCCACAGATACGCAGTATTTT
TRBV6-6,TRBJ1-4,-,-,CASSDSLNEKLFF,TGTGCCAGCAGCGACAGTCTAAATGAAAAACTGTTTTTT
TRBV6-1,TRBJ1-1,-,-,CASTSTRRTEAFF,TGTGCCAGCACCTCGACGAGAAGAACTGAAGCTTTCTTT
TRBV30,TRBJ1-5,-,-,CAWSRRALDQPQHF,TGTGCCTGGAGTCGGAGGGCCCTTGATCAGCCCCAGCATTTT
TRBV13,TRBJ2-2,-,-,CASSLGGGITGELFF,TGTGCCAGCAGCTTAGGAGGGGGGATCACCGGGGAGCTGTTTTTT
TRBV7-8,TRBJ1-6,-,-,CASSLQGSLSYNSPLHF,TGTGCCAGCAGCTTACAGGGTTCCCTCTCCTATAATTCACCCCTCCACTTT
TRBV7-8,TRBJ1-2,-,-,CASSPRDHGYTF,TGTGCCAGCAGCCCCCGGGACCATGGCTACACCTTC
TRBV9,TRBJ2-1,TRBD1,-,CASSVAHGRGEQFF,TGTGCCAGCAGCGTAGCCCATGGCAGGGGGGAGCAGTTCTTC
TRBV7-2,TRBJ2-3,-,-,CASSRSTDTQYF,TGTGCCAGCAGCCGTAGCACAGATACGCAGTATTTT
TRBV25-1,TRBJ2-1,-,-,CASFTDSYNEQFF,TGTGCCAGCTTTACTGATAGCTACAATGAGCAGTTCTTC
TRBV9,TRBJ2-5,TRBD2,-,CASSVGGGGGPTIQETQYF,TGTGCCAGCAGCGTAGGGGGAGGCGGGGGGCCGACAATCCAAGAGACCCAGTACTTC
TRBV16,TRBJ2-3,TRBD1,-,CASSQWRQGKSSTDTQYF,TGTGCCAGCAGCCAATGGAGACAGGGGAAATCTAGCACAGATACGCAGTATTTT
TRBV4-1,TRBJ2-4,-,-,CASRGSGAGLEIQYF,TGCGCCAGCCGGGGAAGCGGAGCCGGGCTCGAAATTCAGTACTTC
TRBV19,TRBJ1-3,TRBD1,few,CASSDDRGISGNTIYF,TGTGCCAGTAGCGATGACAGGGGGATCTCTGGAAACACCATATATTTT
TRBV11-2,TRBJ2-5,-,-,CASSPGFQETQYF,TGTGCCAGCAGCCCCGGGTTCCAGGAGACCCAGTACTTC
TRBV7-2,TRBJ2-5,-,-,CASSLQGSRVETQYF,TGTGCCAGCAGCTTACAAGGGTCTAGGGTAGAGACCCAGTACTTC
TRBV27,TRBJ2-5,-,few,CASYPAGFGTQYF,TGTGCCAGCTACCCCGCAGGATTCGGGACCCAGTACTTC
TRBV7-2,TRBJ2-1,-,-,CASSPGSRNNEQFF,TGTGCCAGCAGCCCGGGATCGCGGAACAATGAGCAGTTCTTC
TRBV4-1,TRBJ2-3,TRBD2,-,CASSQDRTSGGTDTQYF,TGCGCCAGCAGCCAAGATCGGACTAGCGGAGGCACAGATACGCAGTATTTT
TRBV7-6,TRBJ2-5,TRBD1,-,CASSAEDRRLETQYF,TGTGCCAGCAGCGCCGAGGACAGGCGGTTGGAGACCCAGTACTTC